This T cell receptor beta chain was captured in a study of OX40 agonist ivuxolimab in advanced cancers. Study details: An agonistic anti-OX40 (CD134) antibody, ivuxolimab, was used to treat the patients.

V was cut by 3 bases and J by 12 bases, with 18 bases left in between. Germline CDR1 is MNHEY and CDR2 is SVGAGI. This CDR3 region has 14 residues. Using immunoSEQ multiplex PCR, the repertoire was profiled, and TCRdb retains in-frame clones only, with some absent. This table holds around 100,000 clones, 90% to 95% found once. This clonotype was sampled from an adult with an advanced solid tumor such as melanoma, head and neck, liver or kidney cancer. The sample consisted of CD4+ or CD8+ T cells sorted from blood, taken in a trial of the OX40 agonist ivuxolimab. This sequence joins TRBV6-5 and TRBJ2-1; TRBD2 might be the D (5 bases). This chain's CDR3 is CASSYSGLRERQFF. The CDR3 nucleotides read TGTGCCAGCAGTTATTCGGGCCTTAGGGAGAGGCAGTTCTTC.